This entry lists 8 T cell receptor beta chains sequenced from one sample in a study of post-analysis software for immune sequencing data. Unique molecular identifiers were carried by the TCR beta cDNA libraries. TCRdb re-analysed the PCR reads in MiXCR, keeping a single row per CDR3 protein. Of 150,000 to 200,000 distinct CDR3 sequences listed, about 29% are singletons. Their antigens are not known. Study-level points and caveats: Patients carried roughly 5 TRBV segments more frequently than controls did, and TRBV5-6, TRBV5-1 and TRBV20-1 were among them.

Sequenced sample: blood. Receptors were obtained from a girl aged 10-17 years with multiple sclerosis.

J is TRBJ1-2 and V is TRBV12-5, with D uncertain. Deletions cut 3 bases from V and 4 bases from J, with 9 bases between. The CDR3 runs to 13 residues. Germline assignment: CDR1 LGHNT and CDR2 FRNRAP. CDR3 sequence reads: CASGFGRLYGYTF. The CDR3 bases are TGTGCTAGTGGTTTCGGCCGACTCTATGGCTACACCTTC. Together with reference TRBV12-5 and TRBJ1-2, the CDR3 gives the full variable domain: DARVTQTPRHKVTEMGQEVTMRCQPILGHNTVFWYRQTMMQGLELLAYFRNRAPLDDSGMPKDRFSAEMPDATLATLKIQPSEPRDSAVYFCASGFGRLYGYTFGSGTRLTVV.

The J gene is TRBJ1-2, the V gene TRBV6-5; D is unclear. From germline, CDR1 is MNHEY and CDR2 SVGAGI. V was clipped by 4 bases and J by 8 bases, with 17 bases between them. This CDR3 is built from 14 residues. The CDR3, as DNA: TGTGCCAGCAGTTTTTTGTTCGGTGGGGAAGGCTACACCTTC. Translated: CASSFLFGGEGYTF.

As concerns this clonotype: With a much larger clone just one base away, this may be a read error. The chain is built from TRBV7-3 and TRBJ2-1, with 12 bases lining up with TRBD2. CDR1 SGHTA and CDR2 FQGTGA come from the germline V gene. There are 18 residues in the CDR3. The CDR3 DNA reads TGTGCCAGCAGCTTAAACCCTTTTCTAGCGGGAGGGCCGAATGAGCGGTTCTTC. It is translated as CASSLNPFLAGGPNERFF.

The chain couples TRBV2 to TRBJ2-5; 8 positions match TRBD2. Per the germline V gene, CDR1 is SNHLY and CDR2 is FYNNEI. V shed 2 bases and J 5 bases; nucleotides not matched to a gene: 7. The CDR3 contains 15 residues. CDR3 DNA sequence: TGTGCCAGCAGTGAAACTAGCGGCTTCTCCGAGACCCAGTACTTC. This sequence encodes CASSETSGFSETQYF. The complete variable domain, with remaining parts taken from reference TRBV2 and TRBJ2-5, reads EPEVTQTPSHQVTQMGQEVILRCVPISNHLYFYWYRQILGQKVEFLVSFYNNEISEKSEIFDDQFSVERPDGSNFTLKIRSTKLEDSAMYFCASSETSGFSETQYFGPGTRLLVL.

This clonotype was picked up many times. V gene TRBV5-1 combines with J gene TRBJ2-1, with TRBD2 matching 7 bases. The CDR3 has 15 amino acids. Unmatched junction bases numbered 9, after V lost 4 bases and J lost 5 bases. Germline CDR1 is SGHRS and CDR2 is YFSETQ. This CDR3 reads CASSPSAGENNEQFF. For the CDR3, the DNA is TGCGCCAGCAGCCCCTCCGCGGGAGAAAACAATGAGCAGTTCTTC.

This clonotype showed up just a few times. The rearrangement uses TRBV13 and TRBJ2-1, with D uncertain. The CDR3 runs to 16 residues. V lost 2 bases and J lost 2, with 13 bases in between. Germline CDR1 reads PRHDT; CDR2 reads FYEKMQ (reference sequence). CDR3 nucleotide sequence: TGTGCCAGCAGCTTATTGATGAGCAGTACCTACAATGAGCAGTTCTTC. This sequence encodes CASSLLMSSTYNEQFF.

Of note for this clonotype: With a much larger clone just one base away, this may be a read error. The gene calls are TRBV7-9 and TRBJ2-3, with 8 positions matching TRBD2. Germline V CDR1 and CDR2: SEHNR, FQNEAQ (reference sequence). The CDR3 contains 18 residues. Here the CDR3 DNA reads TGTGTCAGCAGCTTATCCCAACACAGGGACGGGAGGGCAGATACGCAGTATTTT. Protein product: CVSSLSQHRDGRADTQYF. Full variable domain (remainder filled in from reference TRBV7-9 and TRBJ2-3): DTGVSQNPRHKITKRGQNVTFRCDPISEHNRLYWYRQTLGQGPEFLTYFQNEAQLEKSRLLSDRFSAERPKGSFSTLEIQRTEQGDSAMYLCVSSLSQHRDGRADTQYFGPGTRLTVL.

The V gene is TRBV27, the J gene TRBJ2-3; 8 nucleotides agree with TRBD1. The length of the CDR3 is 16 residues. Germline loops: CDR1 MNHEY, CDR2 SMNVEV (reference sequence). With V trimmed by 2 bases and J by 1 base, 5 bases remained unmatched. Here the CDR3 DNA reads TGTGCCAGCAGTTTAGTTAAGACAGGGGGCACAGATACGCAGTATTTT. This sequence encodes CASSLVKTGGTDTQYF.